These 2 T cell receptor beta chains came from one sample sequenced in a study of monozygotic twins with inflammatory bowel disease. TCRdb reprocessed the 5' RACE reads and reports one entry per CDR3 protein, with no DNA. In all, the sample yields more than 300,000 distinct CDR3 sequences. The sequenced material came from blood. All receptors derive from a human donor with ulcerative colitis or Crohn's disease, or a healthy co-twin of an affected twin (not recorded which).

The chain employs TRBV7-6 and TRBJ2-6; TCRdb picks TRBD1, but there is no DNA to check that call. The CDR3 loop spans 19 amino acids. In germline, CDR1 is SGHVS, CDR2 FNYEAQ. CDR3 protein: CASSHPLEGGGTGANVLTF. Based on the CDR3 plus reference TRBV7-6 and TRBJ2-6, the full variable domain is GAGVSQSPRYKVTKRGQDVALRCDPISGHVSLYWYRQALGQGPEFLTYFNYEAQQDKSGLPNDRFSAERPEGSISTLTIQRTEQRDSAMYRCASSHPLEGGGTGANVLTFGAGSRLTVL.

The chain carries TRBV4-2 and TRBJ2-1; TCRdb names TRBD1, which stays unverified in the absence of DNA. The CDR3 is 16 residues long. Germline CDR1 and CDR2: LGHNA and YNFKEQ. CDR3 amino acids: CASSWSNGGGHNEQFF.